This TCR beta chain was sequenced in a study of cytomegalovirus exposure and HLA in healthy donors. Study details: Per a later analysis, the 666 first-cohort and some 110 validation repertoires shared one platform.

This CDR3 spans 14 amino acids. Per germline, CDR1 SGHAT and CDR2 FQNNGV. The V and J ends lost 1 base and 5 bases respectively, with 11 bases between them. Comment on this clone: This sample also contains other DNA sequences that code for the same CDR3.

Assay: immunoSEQ multiplex PCR; the TCRdb copy retains only in-frame clones and omits some. The data show fewer than 250,000 clones, about 86% seen once. V usage is TRBV11-2 and J usage is TRBJ1-1, with D possibly being TRBD1 (6 bases). The receptor was isolated from a man between 18 and 35 years old in good health and CMV-seronegative. Sequenced sample: PBMCs. In DNA, the CDR3 is TGTGCCAGCAGCTTAGCGGGGGGGCGGACTGAAGCTTTCTTT. Translating gives CASSLAGGRTEAFF.